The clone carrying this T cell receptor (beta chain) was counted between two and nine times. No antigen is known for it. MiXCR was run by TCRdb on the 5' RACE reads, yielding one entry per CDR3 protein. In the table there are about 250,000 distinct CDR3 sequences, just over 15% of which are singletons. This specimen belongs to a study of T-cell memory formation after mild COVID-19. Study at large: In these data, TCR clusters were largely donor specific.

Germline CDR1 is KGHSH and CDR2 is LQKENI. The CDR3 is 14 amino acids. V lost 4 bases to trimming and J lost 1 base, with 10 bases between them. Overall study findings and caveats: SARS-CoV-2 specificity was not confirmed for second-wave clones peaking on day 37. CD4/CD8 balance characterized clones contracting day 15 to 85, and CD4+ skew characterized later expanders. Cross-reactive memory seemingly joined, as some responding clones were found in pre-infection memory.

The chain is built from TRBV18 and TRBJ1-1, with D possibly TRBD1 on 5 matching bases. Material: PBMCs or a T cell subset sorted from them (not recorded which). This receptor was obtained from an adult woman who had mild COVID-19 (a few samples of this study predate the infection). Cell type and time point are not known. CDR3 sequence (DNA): TGTGCCAGCTCACGGGACGGGGCGAACACTGAAGCTTTCTTT. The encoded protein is CASSRDGANTEAFF.